This TCR beta chain comes out of a study of T-cell memory formation after mild COVID-19. On the study more broadly: TCR clusters were largely donor specific.

The CDR3 sequence is 14 residues long. The germline CDR1 and CDR2 sequences are MNHNS and SASEGT. Sample barcodes and UMIs were carried by the TCR alpha and TCR beta cDNA libraries that 5'RACE generated with constant-segment primers. TCRdb itself ran the 5' RACE reads through MiXCR, one entry per CDR3 protein. The data show around 400,000 distinct CDR3 sequences, approximately 25% seen once. Broader study findings: Clones that got smaller from day 15 to 85 had even CD4/CD8, while clones growing later tipped toward CD4+. Shrinking CD4+ clones were chiefly CM and EM; CD8+ ones were chiefly EMRA.

Details on this clonotype: Its specificity is not known. One junction end disagrees with the germline gene, perhaps due to a read error.

Sequencing was done on a sample of PBMCs or a T cell subset sorted from them (not recorded which). The rearrangement joins TRBV6-1 to TRBJ2-7; D may correspond to TRBD1 or TRBD2 (5 bases each). This clonotype was obtained from an adult woman who had mild COVID-19 (a few samples of this study predate the infection). Cell type and time point are not known. The CDR3: CASNERDWGTRVYF. CDR3 bases: TGTGCCAGCAATGAAAGGGATTGGGGGACGAGGGTGTACTTC.